This note documents a single T cell receptor beta chain sequence. Study members were between 18 and 89 years old and lived in around 24 US regions. Participant reports of clinical history set cohort assignment. The sample belongs to a study of blood T cell repertoires in COVID-19. Study-level information: Specimens from acute and convalescent COVID-19 originated in the United States, Italy and Spain.

Trimming took 0 bases from V and 1 from J, leaving 12 bases between them. The CDR3 has 16 amino acids. Germline lookup yields CDR1 MNHNS and CDR2 SASEGT. In the source study's methods: Amplification of reference gene primers provided the estimated nucleated cell counts. The protocol was immunoSEQ multiplex PCR, while the TCRdb copy is restricted to in-frame clones and leaves out a portion. V, J and clone size derive from that table, while D and trimming were established from the DNA sequence. The table lists 250,000 to 300,000 clones, roughly 90% of them singletons. The sequenced sample consisted of PBMCs or T cells enriched from blood (not recorded which). This chain uses TRBV6-1 with TRBJ1-2, with D possibly TRBD1 on 5 matching bases. This TCR was recovered from a woman aged 25 to 45 who had recovered from COVID-19. CDR3 bases: TGTGCCAGCAGTGAAGCTAGAGAGGGACTTAACTATGGCTACACCTTC. It encodes CASSEAREGLNYGYTF.